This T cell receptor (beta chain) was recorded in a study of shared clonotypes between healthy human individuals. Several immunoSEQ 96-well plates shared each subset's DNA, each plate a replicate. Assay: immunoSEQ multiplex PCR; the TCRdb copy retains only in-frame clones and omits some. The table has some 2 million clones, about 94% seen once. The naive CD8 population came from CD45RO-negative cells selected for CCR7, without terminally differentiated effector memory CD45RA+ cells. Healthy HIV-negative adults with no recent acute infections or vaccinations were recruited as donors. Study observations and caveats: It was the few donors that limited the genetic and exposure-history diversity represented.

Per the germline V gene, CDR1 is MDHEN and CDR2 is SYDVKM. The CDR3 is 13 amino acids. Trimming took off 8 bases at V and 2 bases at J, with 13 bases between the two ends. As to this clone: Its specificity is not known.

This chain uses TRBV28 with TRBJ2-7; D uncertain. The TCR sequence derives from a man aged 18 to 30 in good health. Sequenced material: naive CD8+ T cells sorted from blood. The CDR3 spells CASGPGPAYEQYF. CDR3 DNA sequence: TGTGCCAGCGGCCCTGGTCCTGCCTACGAGCAGTACTTC.